Below, 9 T cell receptor beta chains from the same sample are listed, as sequenced in a study of molecular identifiers for immune sequencing clone quantification. TCRdb redid the calling of the PCR reads with MiXCR, one entry per CDR3 protein. The data contain under 100,000 distinct CDR3 sequences, roughly 25% of them seen just once; the ten biggest clones take up about 0.8%. Sequencing input: naive CD8+ T cells from blood, with Jurkat cell RNA spiked in. Subset of the sample: FACS-sorted CD8+CD4-CCR7+CD45RA+ naive T cells. All receptors come from a human donor in good health. Some libraries in this study had Jurkat cell RNA spiked in.

The table lists this clonotype with many counts. V and J are TRBV5-4 and TRBJ2-3; TRBD2 matches at 10 bases. This CDR3 region has 14 residues. J lost 5 bases, V lost 4 bases, and 4 bases had no gene match. Germline V gene lookup returns CDR1 SGHNT and CDR2 YYREEE (reference sequence). The CDR3 DNA reads TGTGCCAGCAGCAAACTAGCGGGGAAAGATACGCAGTATTTT. It is translated as CASSKLAGKDTQYF.

With regard to this clonotype: A much larger clone lies one base from this, so it may be a read error. The genes are TRBV24-1 and TRBJ2-2; TRBD1 aligns across 8 bases. The CDR3 has 14 amino acids. Losses at the gene ends were 9 bases for V and 5 bases for J; bases not matched to a gene: 7. CDR1 KGHDR and CDR2 SFDVKD come from the germline V gene. CDR3 coding DNA: TGTGCCACCGGTGCACAGGGGGGAACCGGGGAGCTGTTTTTT. As protein: CATGAQGGTGELFF.

This clonotype was observed a few times. This chain joins TRBV7-6 and TRBJ2-5; D is possibly TRBD2 (5 bases). The CDR3 extends over 15 amino acids. Germline lookup yields CDR1 SGHVS and CDR2 FNYEAQ. Trimming removed 0 bases from V and 5 bases from J, with 13 bases in between. The CDR3, as DNA: TGTGCCAGCAGCTTAGCTCTGGGGTCGGGGGAGACCCAGTACTTC. This encodes CASSLALGSGETQYF.

This clonotype was counted many times. The chain is built from TRBV5-4 and TRBJ2-5; TRBD2 agrees at 12 bases. CDR1 and CDR2 (germline): SGHNT, YYREEE (reference sequence). The CDR3 runs 14 residues. V was pared by 4 bases and J by 5 bases, with 3 bases of the junction left unmatched. The CDR3 loop reads CASSPGTSGETQYF. In DNA, the CDR3 is TGTGCCAGCAGCCCCGGGACTAGCGGGGAGACCCAGTACTTC.

The genes are TRBV12-3 or TRBV12-4 and TRBJ1-1; the D is unclear. V lost 5 bases and J lost 0, with 16 bases in between. The CDR3 consists of 16 residues. The CDR3: CASSLGLAGVNTEAFF. CDR3 in DNA: TGTGCCAGCAGTCTAGGGTTGGCAGGAGTGAACACTGAAGCTTTCTTT.

There are many counts of this clonotype. The rearrangement links TRBV27 to TRBJ2-1; D is unresolved. This CDR3 region has 11 residues. The germline CDR1 and CDR2 sequences are MNHEY and SMNVEV (reference sequence). Trimming took off 6 bases at V and 2 bases at J, with 2 bases between the two ends. The CDR3 loop is CASSTYNEQFF. The CDR3 DNA reads as TGTGCCAGCAGCACCTACAATGAGCAGTTCTTC.

This clonotype was counted at least ten times. J is TRBJ2-7 and V is TRBV7-9; D possibly corresponds to TRBD1 (6 bases). CDR1 SEHNR and CDR2 FQNEAQ come from the germline V gene (reference sequence). The CDR3 is 15 amino acids. The V and J ends lost 7 bases and 2 bases respectively, with 18 bases between them. The CDR3 DNA is TGTGCCAGCACCAGCTGGGACAAACCCGCCTACGAGCAGTACTTC. It codes for CASTSWDKPAYEQYF.

This clonotype was seen a few times. This chain's CDR3 is CASSFWTGAFDEQFF. CDR3 bases: TGTGCCAGCAGCTTCTGGACAGGGGCGTTCGATGAGCAGTTCTTC. This sequence joins TRBV7-2 and TRBJ2-1; 9 nucleotides match TRBD1. With V trimmed by 3 bases and J by 8 bases, 8 bases remained unmatched. CDR1 and CDR2 (germline): SGHTA, FQGNSA. This CDR3 region has 15 residues.

This chain joins TRBV12-3 or TRBV12-4 and TRBJ2-1, with D unresolved. CDR3 length equals 12 residues. V was clipped by 8 bases and J by 1 base, with 6 bases between them. DNA of the CDR3: TGTGCCAGCGGGAAGTCCTACAATGAGCAGTTCTTC. It translates to CASGKSYNEQFF.